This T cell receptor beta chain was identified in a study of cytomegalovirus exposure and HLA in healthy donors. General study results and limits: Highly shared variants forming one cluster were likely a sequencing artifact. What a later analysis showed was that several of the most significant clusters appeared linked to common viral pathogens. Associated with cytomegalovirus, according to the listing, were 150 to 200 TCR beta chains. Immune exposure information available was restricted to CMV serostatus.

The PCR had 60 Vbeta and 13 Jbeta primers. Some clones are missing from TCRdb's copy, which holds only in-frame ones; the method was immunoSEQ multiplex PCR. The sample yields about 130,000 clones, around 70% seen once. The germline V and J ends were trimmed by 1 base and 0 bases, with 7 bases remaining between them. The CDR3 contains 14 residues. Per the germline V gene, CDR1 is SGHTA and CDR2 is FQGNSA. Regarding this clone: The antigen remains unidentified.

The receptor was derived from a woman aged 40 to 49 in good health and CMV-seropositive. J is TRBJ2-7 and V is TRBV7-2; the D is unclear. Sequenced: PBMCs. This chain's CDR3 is CASSLDFNSYEQYF. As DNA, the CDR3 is TGTGCCAGCAGCTTAGATTTCAACTCCTACGAGCAGTACTTC.